Below are 18 T cell receptor beta chains sequenced from a single sample in a study of T cell clones after liver transplantation. The protocol was immunoSEQ multiplex PCR, while the TCRdb copy is restricted to in-frame clones and leaves out a portion. In the table there are tens of thousands of clones, 85% to 95% of which are singletons. Sequencing used CD4+ T cells from blood, obtained about 25 months after liver transplant. These receptors all stem from a human patient who received a liver transplant. Some T cells here may be from the graft donor.

The J gene is TRBJ2-6, the V gene TRBV28; no firm D call. Per germline, CDR1 MDHEN and CDR2 SYDVKM. This CDR3 is 14 amino acids long. The V and J ends lost 4 bases and 0 bases respectively, with 4 bases between them. The CDR3 DNA follows: TGTGCCAGCAGTTGGGCCTCTGGGGCCAACGTCCTGACTTTC. Its protein is CASSWASGANVLTF.

The chain combines TRBV18 with TRBJ2-2; 7 nucleotides match TRBD2. V lost 8 bases, J lost 2 bases, and 8 bases stayed unmatched. Germline CDR1 KGHSH, CDR2 LQKENI. The CDR3 is 15 amino acids. The CDR3 loop is CASLRAAGNTGELFF. DNA for the CDR3: TGTGCCAGCCTGCGAGCAGCGGGAAACACCGGGGAGCTGTTTTTT.

The chain couples TRBV30 to TRBJ2-3; the D is unclear. The CDR3 length is 15 residues. Trimming shortened V by 2 bases and J by 0 bases, and 12 bases separated the two germline ends. Germline V gene data show CDR1 as GTSNPN and CDR2 as SVGIG (reference sequence). The CDR3 protein is CAWSPTASSTDTQYF. The DNA of the CDR3 is TGTGCCTGGAGTCCCACGGCCTCTAGCACAGATACGCAGTATTTT.

The genes are TRBV5-1 and TRBJ1-1; 7 bases map to TRBD1. Germline CDR1 reads SGHRS; CDR2 reads YFSETQ. The CDR3 runs to 14 residues. After removal of 0 bases from V and 5 bases from J, the junction contained 4 bases not matched to a gene. This CDR3 reads CASSLVQGGTEAFF. The CDR3 region has the DNA TGCGCCAGCAGCTTGGTGCAGGGGGGGACTGAAGCTTTCTTT. The whole variable domain, remainder taken from reference TRBV5-1 and TRBJ1-1, is KAGVTQTPRYLIKTRGQQVTLSCSPISGHRSVSWYQQTPGQGLQFLFEYFSETQRNKGNFPGRFSGRQFSNSRSEMNVSTLELGDSALYLCASSLVQGGTEAFFGQGTRLTVV.

The CDR3 protein is CASSPDRAVAGNTIYF. Written as DNA, the CDR3 is TGTGCCAGCAGTCCAGACAGGGCAGTAGCTGGAAACACCATATATTTT. The chain combines TRBV9 with TRBJ1-3, with 7 bases that match TRBD1. V lost 5 bases and J lost 2; bases outside the gene matches: 10. Germline values: CDR1 SGDLS, CDR2 YYNGEE. The CDR3 covers 16 residues.

This chain links TRBV15 with TRBJ2-5; D gene ambiguous. CDR1 LNHNV and CDR2 YYDKDF come from the germline V gene (reference sequence). This CDR3 comprises 13 residues. The germline V and J ends were trimmed by 0 bases and 5 bases, with 7 bases remaining between them. The CDR3 loop is CATSRDSAETQYF. The CDR3 DNA sequence: TGTGCCACCAGCAGAGATTCGGCTGAGACCCAGTACTTC.

The CDR3 spells CASSLGQGHNEQFF. Written as DNA, the CDR3 is TGCGCCAGCAGCTTGGGACAGGGCCACAATGAGCAGTTCTTC. V usage is TRBV5-1 and J usage is TRBJ2-1; TRBD1 aligns across 7 bases. The CDR3 has 14 residues. Trimming took 0 bases from V and 5 from J; bases not matched to a gene: 2. Per germline, CDR1 SGHRS and CDR2 YFSETQ. The full variable domain, with the rest looked up from reference TRBV5-1 and TRBJ2-1, is KAGVTQTPRYLIKTRGQQVTLSCSPISGHRSVSWYQQTPGQGLQFLFEYFSETQRNKGNFPGRFSGRQFSNSRSEMNVSTLELGDSALYLCASSLGQGHNEQFFGPGTRLTVL.

CDR3 nucleotide sequence: TGTGCCAGCAGTTCCCCGCTCCCCTATCAGCCCCAGCATTTT. Its protein is CASSSPLPYQPQHF. This chain uses TRBV28 with TRBJ1-5, with D unresolved. This CDR3 comprises 14 residues. Germline CDR1 is MDHEN and CDR2 is SYDVKM. V shed 4 bases and J shed 5 bases, with 12 bases lying between them.

The chain carries TRBV6-5 and TRBJ1-2; D is uncertain. Trimming took 7 bases from V and 2 from J, leaving 14 bases between them. Germline CDR1 and CDR2: MNHEY and SVGAGI. This CDR3 spans 14 amino acids. CDR3 region: CASNNRGGNYGYTF. The CDR3 DNA reads TGTGCCAGCAACAACAGAGGAGGGAACTATGGCTACACCTTC.

The chain combines TRBV5-8 with TRBJ2-2; no definite D call. CDR1 and CDR2 from the germline V gene are SGHTS and YDEGEE. The CDR3 runs to 14 residues. The V end lost 7 bases, the J end lost 0 bases, and 10 bases lay between the germline ends. The CDR3 sequence: CASPGLSNTGELFF. DNA for the CDR3: TGTGCCAGCCCCGGGCTGTCGAACACCGGGGAGCTGTTTTTT.

The V and J genes are TRBV28 and TRBJ2-6; D remains ambiguous. The CDR3 contains 17 residues. V dropped 4 bases and J dropped 0 bases, with 13 bases sitting between them. The germline CDR1 and CDR2 sequences are MDHEN and SYDVKM. CDR3 region: CASSSGSTFSGANVLTF. CDR3 sequence (DNA): TGTGCCAGCAGTTCCGGGTCTACTTTCTCTGGGGCCAACGTCCTGACTTTC.

J is TRBJ2-7 and V is TRBV28, with 7 bases lining up with TRBD1. The CDR3 spans 14 residues. CDR1 and CDR2 (germline): MDHEN, SYDVKM. V was clipped by 8 bases and J by 3 bases; unmatched bases: 10. This CDR3 is CASSTGQLSYEQYF. DNA for the CDR3: TGTGCCAGCTCCACGGGACAGCTAAGCTACGAGCAGTACTTC.

The rearrangement joins TRBV5-1 to TRBJ2-7; TRBD1 agrees at 7 bases. Trimming at V came to 4 bases and at J to 6 bases, leaving 13 bases not matched to a gene. The CDR3 is 15 amino acids. CDR1 is SGHRS and CDR2 is YFSETQ in the germline V gene. The CDR3 is CASSVLETGSSEQYF. CDR3 bases: TGCGCCAGCAGCGTGCTTGAGACAGGGTCTAGCGAGCAGTACTTC.

The chain couples TRBV9 to TRBJ1-2, with a tentative D call TRBD1 (5 bases). V gave up 0 bases and J gave up 8 bases, with 11 bases separating them. This CDR3 is 13 amino acids long. Per the germline V gene, CDR1 is SGDLS and CDR2 is YYNGEE. CDR3: CASSVEQGRGYTF. The CDR3 DNA reads TGTGCCAGCAGCGTAGAGCAGGGACGGGGCTACACCTTC.

The rearrangement links TRBV5-6 to TRBJ2-1, with 12 bases lining up with TRBD2. The V and J ends lost 6 bases and 4 bases, in that order; junction bases with no gene match: 2. This CDR3 spans 14 amino acids. Looked up from germline, CDR1 is SGHDT and CDR2 is YYEEEE. The CDR3 nucleotides read TGTGCCAGCACCGGACTAGCGGGGTACAATGAGCAGTTCTTC. Translating it yields CASTGLAGYNEQFF.

The V gene is TRBV10-1, the J gene TRBJ2-3; 10 bases align to TRBD1. V lost 0 bases, J lost 0 bases, and 3 bases stayed unmatched. CDR3 size: 17 residues. Germline CDR1 and CDR2: WNHNN and SYGVQD (reference sequence). DNA for the CDR3: TGCGCCAGCAGTGAGTCAGGGACAGGGGATAGCACAGATACGCAGTATTTT. As protein: CASSESGTGDSTDTQYF.

The chain links TRBV15 to TRBJ2-7, with 8 bases matching TRBD2. V shed 8 bases and J 0 bases; nucleotides not matched to a gene: 6. Looked up from germline, CDR1 is LNHNV and CDR2 is YYDKDF (reference sequence). This CDR3 is 14 amino acids long. CDR3 DNA: TGTGCCACCGGACCGGGGGGGGTCTCCTACGAGCAGTACTTC. Translating gives CATGPGGVSYEQYF.

This clone was seen only once. The rearrangement links TRBV6-1 to TRBJ1-1; D may be TRBD1 (6 bases). This CDR3 contains 13 residues. Trimming shortened V by 3 bases and J by 10 bases, and 15 bases separated the two germline ends. CDR1 and CDR2 from the germline V gene are MNHNS and SASEGT. The CDR3 region is CASSDGGGASAFF. The CDR3 nucleotides read TGTGCCAGCAGTGACGGCGGGGGGGCCTCAGCTTTCTTT.